This T cell receptor beta chain was obtained from a study of blood T cell repertoires in COVID-19. The overall study: The origin of the acute and convalescent COVID-19 samples was the United States, Italy and Spain. The cDNA or gDNA used as material had been derived from T cells, B-cell-depleted T cells, or PBMCs.

Trimming cost V 5 bases and J 0 bases, with 12 bases left between them. Germline CDR1 and CDR2: SGHNT and YYREEE (reference sequence). CDR3 length: 14 amino acids. In the original workflow: The assay estimated nucleated cells by amplifying reference gene primers. Profiling relied on immunoSEQ multiplex PCR, and the TCRdb table lists in-frame clones only, not all of them. That table gives V, J and clone size, and the DNA gave D and trimming. The sample gives approximately 180,000 clones, 80% to 90% of which show up once; around 9.9% is in the top ten. The TCR comes from a human donor with active or convalescent COVID-19. The donor label of this sample is uncertain. The sequencing sample was made of peripheral blood. V is TRBV5-4 and J is TRBJ2-7, with D uncertain. CDR3 DNA sequence: TGTGCCAGCAGTAGAGCGACGTTCTCCTACGAGCAGTACTTC. Translation gives CASSRATFSYEQYF.